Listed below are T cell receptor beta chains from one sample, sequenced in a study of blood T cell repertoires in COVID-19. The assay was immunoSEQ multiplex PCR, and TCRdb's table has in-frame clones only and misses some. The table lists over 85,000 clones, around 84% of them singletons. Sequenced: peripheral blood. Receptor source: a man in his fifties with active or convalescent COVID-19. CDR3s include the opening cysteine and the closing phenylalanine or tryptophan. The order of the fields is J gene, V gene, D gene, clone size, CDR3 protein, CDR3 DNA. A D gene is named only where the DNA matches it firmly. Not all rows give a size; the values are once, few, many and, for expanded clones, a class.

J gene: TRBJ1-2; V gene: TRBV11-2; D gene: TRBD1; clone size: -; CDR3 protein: CASSLGGQSLYGYTF; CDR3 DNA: TGTGCCAGCAGCTTAGGGGGACAGAGCCTCTATGGCTACACCTTC
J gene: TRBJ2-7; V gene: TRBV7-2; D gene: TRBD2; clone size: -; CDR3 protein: CASSSPAGGQYF; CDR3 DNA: TGTGCCAGCAGCTCACCTGCGGGGGGGCAGTACTTC
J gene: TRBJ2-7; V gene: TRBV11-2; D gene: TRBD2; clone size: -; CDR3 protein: CASSLLAGASEQYF; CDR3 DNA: TGTGCCAGCAGCTTACTAGCGGGGGCTTCCGAGCAGTACTTC
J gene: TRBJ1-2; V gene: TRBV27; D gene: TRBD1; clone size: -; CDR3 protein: CASSLLGQGLGYTF; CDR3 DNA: TGTGCCAGCAGTTTATTGGGACAGGGACTAGGCTACACCTTC
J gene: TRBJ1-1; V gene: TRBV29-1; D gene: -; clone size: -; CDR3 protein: CSVTPLQGPRNTEAFF; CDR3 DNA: TGCAGCGTAACCCCCTTACAGGGCCCACGGAACACTGAAGCTTTCTTT
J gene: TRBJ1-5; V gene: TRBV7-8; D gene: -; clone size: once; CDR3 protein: CASSLGSKSNQPQHF; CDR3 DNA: TGTGCCAGCAGCTTGGGCAGTAAAAGCAATCAGCCCCAGCATTTT
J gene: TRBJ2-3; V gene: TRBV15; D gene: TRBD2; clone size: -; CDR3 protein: CATSRQTGGGTDTQYF; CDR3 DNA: TGTGCCACCAGCCGCCAGACGGGGGGAGGGACAGATACGCAGTATTTT
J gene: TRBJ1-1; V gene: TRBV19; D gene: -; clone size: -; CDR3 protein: CASSTQGGRTEAFF; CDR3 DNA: TGTGCCAGTAGTACTCAGGGAGGGCGCACTGAAGCTTTCTTT
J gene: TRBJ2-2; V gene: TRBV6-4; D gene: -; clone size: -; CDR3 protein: CATRKGDTGELFF; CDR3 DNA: TGTGCCACCCGAAAGGGAGACACCGGGGAGCTGTTTTTT
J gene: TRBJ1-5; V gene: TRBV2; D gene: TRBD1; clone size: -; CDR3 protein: CASRTLEGALASNQPQHF; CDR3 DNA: TGTGCCAGCAGAACGCTAGAGGGGGCCCTCGCAAGCAATCAGCCCCAGCATTTT
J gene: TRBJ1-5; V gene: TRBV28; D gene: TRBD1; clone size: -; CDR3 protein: CASWGTGWEQPQHF; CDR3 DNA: TGTGCCAGCTGGGGGACAGGTTGGGAACAGCCCCAGCATTTT
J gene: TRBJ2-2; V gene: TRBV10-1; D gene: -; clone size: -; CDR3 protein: CASSFQGSGELFF; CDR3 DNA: TGCGCCAGCAGTTTCCAGGGTAGTGGGGAGCTGTTTTTT
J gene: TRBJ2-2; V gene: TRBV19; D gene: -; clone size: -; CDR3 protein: CASTPRGTWAGELFF; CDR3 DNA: TGTGCCAGTACCCCTCGGGGTACCTGGGCTGGGGAGCTGTTTTTT
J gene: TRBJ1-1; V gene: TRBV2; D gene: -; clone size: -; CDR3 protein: CASSVGRTEAFF; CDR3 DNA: TGTGCCAGCAGTGTGGGGCGGACTGAAGCTTTCTTT
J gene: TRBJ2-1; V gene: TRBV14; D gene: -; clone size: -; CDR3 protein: CASSPPGLEQFF; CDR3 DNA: TGTGCCAGCAGCCCTCCGGGACTCGAGCAGTTCTTC
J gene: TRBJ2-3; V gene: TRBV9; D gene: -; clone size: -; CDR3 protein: CASSTPRGAEPDTQYF; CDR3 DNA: TGTGCCAGCAGCACGCCTCGGGGGGCCGAGCCAGATACGCAGTATTTT
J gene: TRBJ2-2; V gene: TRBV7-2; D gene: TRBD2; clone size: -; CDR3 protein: CASSWLAGGPAGELFF; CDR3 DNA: TGTGCCAGCAGCTGGCTAGCGGGGGGGCCTGCCGGGGAGCTGTTTTTT
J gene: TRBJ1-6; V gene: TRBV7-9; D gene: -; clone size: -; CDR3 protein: CASSPPGDSPLHF; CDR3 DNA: TGTGCCAGCAGCCCGCCCGGGGATTCACCCCTCCACTTT
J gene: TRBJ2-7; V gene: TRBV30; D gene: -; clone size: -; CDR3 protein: CAWDRVEGLMYF; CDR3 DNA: TGTGCCTGGGATCGAGTAGAGGGTTTGATGTACTTC
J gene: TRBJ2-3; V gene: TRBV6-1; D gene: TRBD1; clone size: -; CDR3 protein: CASSEQGEGDTQYF; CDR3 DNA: TGTGCCAGCAGTGAACAGGGGGAAGGAGATACGCAGTATTTT
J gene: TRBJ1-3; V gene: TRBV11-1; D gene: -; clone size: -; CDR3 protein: CASSHSTDSGNTIYF; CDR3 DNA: TGTGCCAGCAGTCACAGCACGGACTCTGGAAACACCATATATTTT
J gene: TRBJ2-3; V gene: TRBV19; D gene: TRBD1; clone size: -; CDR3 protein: CASRQGAGASGTDTQYF; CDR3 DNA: TGTGCCAGCCGACAGGGGGCAGGAGCGAGTGGCACAGATACGCAGTATTTT
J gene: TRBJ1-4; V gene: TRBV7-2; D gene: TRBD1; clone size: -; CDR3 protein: CASSLWGQPNEKLFF; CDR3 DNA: TGTGCCAGCAGCTTATGGGGACAGCCTAATGAAAAACTGTTTTTT
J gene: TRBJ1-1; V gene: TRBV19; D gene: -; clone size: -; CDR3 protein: CASSIRGTEAFF; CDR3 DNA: TGTGCCAGTAGTATCAGGGGCACTGAAGCTTTCTTT
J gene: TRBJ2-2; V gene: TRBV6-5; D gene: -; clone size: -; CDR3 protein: CASRNTGPGELFF; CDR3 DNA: TGTGCCAGCAGGAACACAGGGCCCGGGGAGCTGTTTTTT
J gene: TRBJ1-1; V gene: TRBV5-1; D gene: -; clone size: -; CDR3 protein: CASSLANTEAFF; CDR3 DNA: TGCGCCAGCAGCTTGGCAAACACTGAAGCTTTCTTT
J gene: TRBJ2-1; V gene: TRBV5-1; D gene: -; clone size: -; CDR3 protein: CASSLDREQFF; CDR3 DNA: TGCGCCAGCAGCTTGGACAGGGAGCAGTTCTTC
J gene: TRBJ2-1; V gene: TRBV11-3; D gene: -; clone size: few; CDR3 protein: CASSESSYNEQFF; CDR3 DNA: TGTGCCAGCAGCGAGAGCTCCTACAATGAGCAGTTCTTC
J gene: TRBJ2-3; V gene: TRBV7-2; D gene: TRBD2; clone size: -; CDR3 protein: CASSFRTSGVTDTQYF; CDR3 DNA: TGTGCCAGCAGCTTTAGGACTAGCGGGGTCACAGATACGCAGTATTTT
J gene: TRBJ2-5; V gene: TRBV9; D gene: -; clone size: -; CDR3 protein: CASSVQGGETQYF; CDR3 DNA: TGTGCCAGCAGCGTACAGGGGGGTGAGACCCAGTACTTC
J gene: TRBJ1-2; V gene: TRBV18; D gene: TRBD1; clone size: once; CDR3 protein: CASSPPTGQGDPGYTF; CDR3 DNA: TGTGCCAGCTCACCACCGACGGGACAGGGGGATCCTGGCTACACCTTC
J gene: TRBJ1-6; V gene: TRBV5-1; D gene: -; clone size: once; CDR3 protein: CATEQDGPSPLHF; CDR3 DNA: TGCGCCACCGAACAGGATGGTCCTTCACCCCTCCACTTT
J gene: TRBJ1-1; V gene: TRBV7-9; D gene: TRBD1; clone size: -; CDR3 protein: CASSFSTGGFRNTEAFF; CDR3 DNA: TGTGCCAGCAGCTTCTCGACAGGGGGCTTCCGGAACACTGAAGCTTTCTTT
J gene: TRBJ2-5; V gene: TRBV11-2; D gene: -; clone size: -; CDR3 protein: CASSLGTVEETQYF; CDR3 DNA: TGTGCCAGCAGCTTAGGAACAGTGGAAGAGACCCAGTACTTC
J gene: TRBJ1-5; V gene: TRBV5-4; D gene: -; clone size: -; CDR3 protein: CASSLEGSQPQHF; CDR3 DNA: TGTGCCAGCAGCTTGGAAGGGAGTCAGCCCCAGCATTTT
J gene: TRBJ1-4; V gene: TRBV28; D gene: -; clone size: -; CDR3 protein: CASSLSASGEKLFF; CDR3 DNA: TGTGCCAGCAGTTTATCGGCCTCGGGTGAAAAACTGTTTTTT
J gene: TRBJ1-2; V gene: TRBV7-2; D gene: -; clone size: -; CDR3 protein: CASSAGTSLYGYTF; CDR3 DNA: TGTGCCAGCAGCGCGGGGACGTCGCTCTATGGCTACACCTTC
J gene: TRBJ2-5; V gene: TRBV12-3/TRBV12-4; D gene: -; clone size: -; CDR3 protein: CASSNKETQYF; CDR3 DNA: TGTGCCAGCAGTAATAAAGAGACCCAGTACTTC
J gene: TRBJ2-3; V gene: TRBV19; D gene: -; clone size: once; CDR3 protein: CASSISRGRSDTQYF; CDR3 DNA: TGTGCCAGTAGTATATCCAGGGGAAGGTCGGATACGCAGTATTTT
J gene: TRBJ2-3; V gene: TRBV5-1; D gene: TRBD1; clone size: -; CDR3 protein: CASSVSTGGLADTQYF; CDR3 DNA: TGCGCCAGCAGCGTATCGACAGGGGGCCTCGCAGATACGCAGTATTTT